Here is one TCR beta chain with its context. Its antigen is not identified. Germline V CDR1 and CDR2: MGHRA, YSYEKL. There are 17 residues in the CDR3. Trimming removed 4 bases from V and 6 bases from J; junction bases left unmatched: 12. Both 60 Vbeta primers and 13 Jbeta primers went into the PCR. Profiled with immunoSEQ multiplex PCR; TCRdb holds only in-frame clones, not every one. Counted here are about 180,000 clones, about 69% occurring once; the ten biggest clones make up 2% to 3%. This sample was included in a study of cytomegalovirus exposure and HLA in healthy donors. Study conclusions and caveats: CMV antigen specificity was confirmed in vitro for three CMV-associated chains. Within an earlier analysis, most TCR beta V segments proved productive either about 87% or about 30% of the time. Some V segments could not be told apart, so they were left out, TRBV6-2 and TRBV6-3 among them. Later analysis identified 16,951 TCR beta sequences associated with HLA alleles, using a false discovery rate threshold of 0.05.

The chain couples TRBV4-1 to TRBJ2-7; TRBD2 matches 13 bases. Input material: PBMCs. The TCR sequence derives from a human donor in good health. As DNA, the CDR3 is TGCGCCAGCAGCCGATGGACTAGCGGGGGACCTCCTGGCGAGCAGTACTTC. It translates to CASSRWTSGGPPGEQYF.